This TCR beta chain was profiled in a study of blood T cell repertoires in COVID-19 (dated by TCRdb to about 2020). About the investigation overall: Samples covering the acute and convalescent phases of COVID-19 were provided by collaborators in the United States, Italy and Spain. HLA class I and class II types, where available, came from metadata supplied by the sample provider rather than from assay-based typing. The material from the prospective study consisted of cDNA or gDNA derived from T cells, B-cell-depleted T cells, or PBMCs. The repertoires were released in a freely available public database intended as a resource for research on the immune response to SARS-CoV-2. Nearly every sample came with metadata listing a de-identified subject ID, COVID-19 status, age in years and sex. Samples came from the ongoing ImmuneRACE study (first 160 participants) plus 1,254 subjects from 6 global collaborators. Deeply sampled blood TCRbeta repertoires from subjects exposed to, actively infected with, or recovered from COVID-19 were included in the dataset. The full study reports these points: The amount of clinical and demographic metadata varied by source and participant and was provided uncurated.

Based on the germline V gene, the CDR1 and CDR2 sequences are ENHRY and SYGVKD. V ends up 2 bases short and J 8 bases short, with an unmatched junction base count of 5. Reading from cysteine to phenylalanine, the CDR3 counts 14 amino acids. Left in the record is the CDR3 DNA by itself, 42 bases read in frame from the first base. Participants in the prospective study were aged about 18 to 100 years, lived in under 30 United States geographic areas, and enrolled through a virtual design. In the prospective study, participants were assigned to cohorts based on the clinical history participants reported in a screening survey and a study questionnaire. Each participant in the prospective study had whole blood, serum and a nasopharyngeal or oropharyngeal swab collected by mobile phlebotomists. Over a 2-month period, participants in the prospective study had the option of providing additional blood draws and questionnaires. Prospective study blood samples were shipped either frozen or at room temperature before DNA extraction.

TCRbeta CDR3 regions were amplified from genomic DNA using the immunoSEQ Assay, a bias-controlled multiplex PCR. The paper's processing steps were these. The number of nucleated cells in each sample was estimated from the amplification of reference gene primers within the assay. To quantify the absolute abundance of each unique TCRbeta CDR3 rearrangement, sequence reads were collapsed and filtered. For each sample, productive Simpson clonality was calculated as the square root of Simpson's diversity index over productive rearrangements. Not all clones reach the TCRdb copy of this immuneACCESS table, which keeps in-frame sequences only. Checked studies attribute under half of the gap to unresolved V genes and leave the rest unexplained. D and trimming come from the DNA, and the V and J calls and clone size come from that table. For this sample there are 300,000 or so clones; approximately 86% appear just once. The ten top clones hold approximately 4% of the sample.

As regards this clone: Its antigen is still unknown. No base quality values were provided; no much bigger clone lies one nucleotide off.

Here the chain combines TRBV10-3 and TRBJ1-2; 10 nucleotides in the junction match TRBD1. The clonotype originates from a woman between 40 and 55 years old with acute COVID-19. Sample: PBMCs or T cells enriched from blood (not recorded which). The sequenced DNA: TGTGCCATCAGTGAGGACAGGGGGCAGGGCGGCTACACCTTC. Translated, this gives CAISEDRGQGGYTF.